These T cell receptor beta chains were read from a single sample in a study of beta chain features in type 1 diabetes. Generated by immunoSEQ multiplex PCR, the TCRdb table keeps only in-frame clones and is missing some. The sample lists 120,000 to 150,000 clones; 10% to 15% were seen once. The source material was central memory CD4+ T cells from blood. These receptor sequences come from a man aged 18-30 years with type 1 diabetes. CDR3s include the opening cysteine and the closing phenylalanine or tryptophan. The D gene is left open where the match is weak. Clone size is not always given. Where it is, it says once, few, many or a class for expanded clones.

size	D	V	J	CDR3	DNA
once	-	TRBV5-4	TRBJ1-2	CASSLALGAGYGYTF	TGTGCCAGCAGCTTGGCCTTGGGGGCGGGCTATGGCTACACCTTC
-	-	TRBV4-1	TRBJ2-3	CASSQQPGETDTQYF	TGCGCCAGCAGCCAGCAGCCAGGGGAGACAGATACGCAGTATTTT
few	-	TRBV30	TRBJ1-6	CAWRGRHSPLHF	TGTGCCTGGAGGGGTCGGCATTCACCCCTCCACTTT
few	-	TRBV2	TRBJ1-6	CASSGQSSYNSPLHF	TGTGCCAGCAGTGGACAGAGCTCCTATAATTCACCCCTCCACTTT
-	-	TRBV29-1	TRBJ2-7	CSVPAGAGEQYF	TGCAGCGTTCCTGCGGGTGCCGGCGAGCAGTACTTC
few	-	TRBV25-1	TRBJ1-1	CASSEYVGDTEAFF	TGTGCCAGCAGTGAATATGTAGGGGACACTGAAGCTTTCTTT
few	-	TRBV27	TRBJ2-5	CASSSLGKETQYF	TGTGCCAGCAGTTCCCTCGGGAAGGAGACCCAGTACTTC
-	-	TRBV7-7	TRBJ2-1	CASSSRGQGNNEQFF	TGTGCTAGCAGCTCCCGGGGGCAGGGTAACAATGAGCAGTTCTTC
-	-	TRBV6-1	TRBJ2-7	CASSDSYYEQYF	TGTGCCAGCAGTGACAGTTATTACGAGCAGTACTTC
few	-	TRBV9	TRBJ1-2	CASSRYLGASDGYTF	TGTGCCAGCAGCAGATACTTGGGGGCATCGGATGGCTACACCTTC
few	TRBD2	TRBV19	TRBJ2-1	CASRPLAGANNEQFF	TGTGCCAGTAGACCCCTAGCGGGGGCCAATAATGAGCAGTTCTTC
-	-	TRBV6-6	TRBJ2-7	CASSYGQEGREQYF	TGTGCCAGCAGTTACGGGCAGGAGGGGAGGGAGCAGTACTTC
few	-	TRBV30	TRBJ2-5	CAWCRDNLQETQYF	TGTGCCTGGTGCCGGGACAACCTCCAAGAGACCCAGTACTTC
-	-	TRBV7-3	TRBJ1-1	CASSPQGLLNTEAFF	TGTGCCAGCAGCCCCCAGGGCCTGCTGAACACTGAAGCTTTCTTT
-	TRBD2	TRBV2	TRBJ2-3	CAASPRTGEGTQYF	TGTGCCGCCTCCCCCAGAACCGGGGAGGGTACGCAGTATTTT
-	-	TRBV14	TRBJ2-3	CASSRAGPLVTDTQYF	TGTGCCAGCAGCCGGGCGGGTCCCCTCGTCACAGATACGCAGTATTTT
few	-	TRBV5-4	TRBJ1-6	CASSPDRTALHF	TGTGCCAGCAGCCCGGACAGAACGGCCCTCCACTTT
many	-	TRBV6-1	TRBJ2-7	CASSERDPSF	TGTGCCAGCAGTGAAAGGGACCCCAGCTTC
few	TRBD1	TRBV5-4	TRBJ2-2	CASSTPGQGNTGELFF	TGTGCCAGCAGTACCCCGGGACAGGGGAACACCGGGGAGCTGTTTTTT
many	-	TRBV27	TRBJ2-1	CASTPQGGRNEQFF	TGTGCCAGCACTCCGCAAGGAGGGCGGAATGAGCAGTTCTTC
few	-	TRBV7-6	TRBJ1-3	CASSSFPLDSYSGNTIYF	TGTGCCAGCAGCAGCTTCCCCCTGGACAGCTACTCTGGAAACACCATATATTTT
-	-	TRBV5-4	TRBJ2-7	CASSLTQGMSYEQYF	TGTGCCAGCAGCCTGACGCAGGGGATGTCCTACGAGCAGTACTTC
-	TRBD1	TRBV7-7	TRBJ2-1	CASSLDGQGHNEQFF	TGTGCCAGCAGCTTAGATGGACAGGGCCACAATGAGCAGTTCTTC
-	-	TRBV29-1	TRBJ2-2	CSVGAGATNTGELFF	TGCAGCGTTGGGGCAGGGGCGACGAACACCGGGGAGCTGTTTTTT